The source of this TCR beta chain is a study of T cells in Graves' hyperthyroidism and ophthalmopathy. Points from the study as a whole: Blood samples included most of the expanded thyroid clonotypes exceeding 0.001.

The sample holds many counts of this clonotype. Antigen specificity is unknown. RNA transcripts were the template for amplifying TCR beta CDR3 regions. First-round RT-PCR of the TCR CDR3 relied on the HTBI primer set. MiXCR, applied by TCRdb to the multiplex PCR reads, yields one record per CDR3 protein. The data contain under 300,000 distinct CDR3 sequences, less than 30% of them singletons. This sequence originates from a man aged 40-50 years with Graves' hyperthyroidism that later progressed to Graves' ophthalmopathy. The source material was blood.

Written as DNA, the CDR3 is TGTGCCACCAGTGATCCTCGAGGGCCTGAAGCTTTCTTT. Protein: CATSDPRGPEAFF. The V call is TRBV24-1, the J call TRBJ1-1; D uncertain. V gave up 3 bases and J gave up 6 bases, with 10 bases separating them. The CDR3 length is 13 residues. Germline assignment: CDR1 KGHDR and CDR2 SFDVKD.